This is a list of T cell receptor beta chains from one sample in a study of beta chain features in type 1 diabetes. This table comes from immunoSEQ multiplex PCR, and its TCRdb copy is limited to in-frame clones, with some not included. The sample lists under 300,000 clones; 9.5% to 13% were seen once. Material: naive CD4+ T cells from blood. These receptors were collected from a man aged 25-40 years with type 1 diabetes. The CDR3 runs from the conserved cysteine through the conserved F or W. The order of the fields is D gene, J gene, clone size, V gene, CDR3 protein, CDR3 DNA. The D gene is left open where the match is weak. Clone size, where shown, is once, few, many, or a class for clones that have expanded.

-,TRBJ2-5,-,TRBV9,CASSVGAGETQYF,TGTGCCAGCAGCGTAGGTGCAGGCGAGACCCAGTACTTC
TRBD1,TRBJ1-2,few,TRBV6-1,CASSDLPRQGRYGYTF,TGTGCCAGCAGTGACCTCCCACGACAGGGCCGATATGGCTACACCTTC
TRBD1,TRBJ1-1,-,TRBV29-1,CTGGYDTEAFF,TGTACAGGGGGCTATGACACTGAAGCTTTCTTT
-,TRBJ1-5,-,TRBV6-1,CASSVPGQGLRNQPQHF,TGTGCCAGCAGTGTACCCGGGCAGGGATTGAGAAATCAGCCCCAGCATTTT
-,TRBJ2-3,-,TRBV7-2,CASSLGALDTQYF,TGTGCCAGCAGCTTAGGGGCCTTAGATACGCAGTATTTT
-,TRBJ2-5,few,TRBV18,CASSRAPSETQYF,TGTGCCAGCTCAAGAGCCCCCTCAGAGACCCAGTACTTC
TRBD2,TRBJ2-1,few,TRBV5-1,CASIPGAGDADEQFF,TGCGCCAGCATCCCTGGAGCGGGGGATGCGGATGAGCAGTTCTTC
-,TRBJ1-5,few,TRBV7-9,CASSLAGSLNQPQHF,TGTGCCAGCAGCTTAGCGGGGAGTCTCAATCAGCCCCAGCATTTT
TRBD1,TRBJ2-7,-,TRBV6-5,CASSYTSGTGLYEQYF,TGTGCCAGCAGTTACACGTCCGGGACAGGGCTTTACGAGCAGTACTTC
-,TRBJ2-3,-,TRBV5-1,CASSRGGVTDTQYF,TGCGCCAGCAGTAGGGGGGGCGTCACAGATACGCAGTATTTT
-,TRBJ1-2,-,TRBV6-6,CASSYSLQGDYGYTF,TGTGCCAGCAGTTACTCTCTGCAGGGCGACTATGGCTACACCTTC
TRBD1,TRBJ1-4,once,TRBV5-4,CASSVLRTGGDEKLFF,TGTGCCAGCAGCGTACTTCGGACAGGGGGAGACGAAAAACTGTTTTTT
-,TRBJ2-1,-,TRBV5-1,CASSLEVYSYNEQFF,TGCGCCAGCAGCTTGGAAGTCTACTCCTACAATGAGCAGTTCTTC
TRBD1,TRBJ1-1,few,TRBV19,CASRLQGMNTEAFF,TGTGCCAGTAGATTACAGGGGATGAACACTGAAGCTTTCTTT
TRBD2,TRBJ2-3,few,TRBV4-1,CASSQAWTSNTQYF,TGCGCCAGCAGCCAAGCTTGGACTAGCAACACGCAGTATTTT
TRBD2,TRBJ2-5,few,TRBV19,CASSPRLAGRYQETQYF,TGTGCCAGTAGTCCGCGACTAGCGGGACGGTACCAAGAGACCCAGTACTTC
TRBD1,TRBJ2-5,few,TRBV7-3,CASSSSTGPQETQYF,TGTGCCAGCAGCTCATCGACAGGGCCGCAAGAGACCCAGTACTTC
-,TRBJ1-6,few,TRBV9,CASSVGQGNSPLHF,TGTGCCAGCAGCGTCGGGCAGGGTAATTCACCCCTCCACTTT
TRBD1,TRBJ2-1,few,TRBV6-5,CASSLRQGAHNEQFF,TGTGCCAGCAGTCTAAGACAGGGGGCCCACAATGAGCAGTTCTTC
-,TRBJ1-2,-,TRBV7-9,CASSLEGANYGYTF,TGTGCCAGCAGCTTAGAGGGGGCTAACTATGGCTACACCTTC
-,TRBJ1-1,few,TRBV9,CASSEGIATGEAFF,TGTGCCAGCAGCGAGGGAATAGCGACAGGTGAAGCTTTCTTT
-,TRBJ2-3,few,TRBV5-4,CASSLGGRGSTDTQYF,TGTGCCAGCAGCTTGGGAGGGCGCGGAAGCACAGATACGCAGTATTTT
TRBD1,TRBJ1-4,few,TRBV4-2,CASSQDAQGTGNEKLFF,TGTGCCAGCAGCCAAGACGCACAGGGGACCGGTAATGAAAAACTGTTTTTT
-,TRBJ1-6,few,TRBV2,CASSTTSSPLHF,TGTGCCAGCAGTACTACTTCTTCACCCCTCCACTTT
-,TRBJ1-6,-,TRBV7-9,CASSPLGGPPLHF,TGTGCCAGCAGCCCCCTCGGGGGTCCACCCCTCCACTTT
TRBD1,TRBJ1-6,few,TRBV6-5,CASRLQGAGSPLHF,TGTGCCAGCAGATTACAGGGGGCAGGGTCACCCCTCCACTTT
-,TRBJ2-3,-,TRBV6-4,CASSEVWTSDTQYF,TGTGCCAGCAGTGAAGTTTGGACTTCAGATACGCAGTATTTT
TRBD2,TRBJ2-5,-,TRBV5-4,CAGSGGAVETQYF,TGTGCCGGTAGCGGGGGGGCTGTTGAGACCCAGTACTTC
TRBD1,TRBJ2-5,-,TRBV7-2,CASSLVRGPETQYF,TGTGCCAGCAGCTTAGTGAGGGGGCCTGAGACCCAGTACTTC
-,TRBJ1-3,-,TRBV30,CAWSVRDSGNTIYF,TGTGCCTGGAGTGTACGGGACTCTGGAAACACCATATATTTT
TRBD1,TRBJ2-1,-,TRBV5-4,CASSPRDRGSNEQFF,TGTGCCAGCAGCCCCCGGGACAGGGGTTCGAATGAGCAGTTCTTC
-,TRBJ2-1,-,TRBV7-8,CASSEVETDNEQFF,TGTGCCAGCAGCGAGGTCGAGACGGACAATGAGCAGTTCTTC
TRBD2,TRBJ2-5,few,TRBV5-1,CASSQGLAGGQETQYF,TGCGCCAGCAGCCAGGGACTAGCGGGGGGCCAAGAGACCCAGTACTTC
-,TRBJ2-7,-,TRBV7-9,CASSRFEGVGEQYF,TGTGCCAGCAGCCGTTTTGAGGGGGTAGGCGAGCAGTACTTC
TRBD1,TRBJ2-2,-,TRBV28,CASSTGTGVPGELFF,TGTGCCAGCAGTACCGGGACAGGGGTTCCCGGGGAGCTGTTTTTT
-,TRBJ1-1,few,TRBV29-1,CSVLTWMNTEAFF,TGCAGCGTCCTGACTTGGATGAACACTGAAGCTTTCTTT
TRBD2,TRBJ2-7,few,TRBV18,CASSPGLASYEQYF,TGTGCCAGCTCACCAGGACTAGCCTCCTACGAGCAGTACTTC
TRBD1,TRBJ2-7,-,TRBV6-6,CASDSGGRGNEQYF,TGTGCCAGCGACTCAGGGGGCCGAGGGAACGAGCAGTACTTC
-,TRBJ1-1,-,TRBV11-2,CASSFQGGNTEAFF,TGTGCCAGCAGCTTCCAGGGAGGGAACACTGAAGCTTTCTTT
TRBD1,TRBJ2-1,-,TRBV7-9,CASSLPTGVLHNEQFF,TGTGCCAGCAGCTTGCCCACAGGGGTTCTCCACAATGAGCAGTTCTTC
-,TRBJ1-1,-,TRBV7-9,CASSPSAYSRGDTEAFF,TGTGCCAGCAGCCCTAGCGCGTATTCGAGGGGAGACACTGAAGCTTTCTTT
-,TRBJ1-1,-,TRBV5-1,CASSLAPGNTEAFF,TGCGCCAGCAGCTTGGCTCCAGGGAACACTGAAGCTTTCTTT
TRBD2,TRBJ2-5,-,TRBV29-1,CSVGSGGKVTQYF,TGCAGCGTCGGTAGCGGGGGTAAAGTGACCCAGTACTTC
-,TRBJ1-1,few,TRBV7-9,CASSLRAGNTEAFF,TGTGCCAGCAGCTTGAGGGCTGGCAACACTGAAGCTTTCTTT
-,TRBJ2-7,-,TRBV28,CASSWETLSYEQYF,TGTGCCAGCAGTTGGGAGACCTTGTCCTACGAGCAGTACTTC
TRBD1,TRBJ2-7,few,TRBV20-1,CSATQGIEQYF,TGCAGTGCTACACAGGGGATTGAGCAGTACTTC
-,TRBJ1-1,-,TRBV29-1,CSVTFGGGNTEAFF,TGCAGCGTCACATTCGGGGGTGGGAACACTGAAGCTTTCTTT
-,TRBJ2-1,few,TRBV7-6,CASSLPGEQFF,TGTGCCAGCAGCCTCCCGGGGGAGCAGTTCTTC
TRBD1,TRBJ1-3,few,TRBV7-9,CASSWTGEGNTIYF,TGTGCCAGCAGCTGGACAGGGGAAGGAAACACCATATATTTT
-,TRBJ1-1,few,TRBV4-1,CASSQPRGNVFEAFF,TGCGCCAGCAGCCAGCCCAGAGGGAACGTATTTGAAGCTTTCTTT
TRBD1,TRBJ1-6,-,TRBV5-1,CASSLGQGSYNSPLHF,TGCGCCAGCAGCTTGGGACAGGGGAGTTATAATTCACCCCTCCACTTT
TRBD2,TRBJ2-1,-,TRBV14,CASRPGTSGGTSYNEQFF,TGTGCCAGCAGACCCGGGACTAGCGGGGGGACCTCCTACAATGAGCAGTTCTTC
-,TRBJ2-3,few,TRBV21-1,CASSLLHSTDTQYF,TGTGCCAGCAGTTTGTTACACAGCACAGATACGCAGTATTTT
TRBD1,TRBJ2-2,few,TRBV9,CASSGPGQGSGELFF,TGTGCCAGCAGCGGTCCGGGACAGGGCTCCGGGGAGCTGTTTTTT
-,TRBJ2-2,-,TRBV7-2,CASSVRQGGTGELFF,TGTGCCAGCAGCGTACGACAGGGAGGCACCGGGGAGCTGTTTTTT